One and the same sample provided the 28 T cell receptor beta chains below, sequenced in a study of response to subunit inactivated influenza vaccine. MiXCR was run by TCRdb on the RT-PCR reads, yielding one entry per CDR3 protein. The sample has about 530,000 distinct CDR3 sequences; under 15% are singletons. The specimen was PBMCs from blood, collected roughly 6 weeks after vaccination. These receptors came from a man aged 50 to 59 who received an inactivated influenza vaccine.

V gene TRBV6-5 combines with J gene TRBJ1-2; D is ambiguous. Per the germline V gene, CDR1 is MNHEY and CDR2 is SVGAGI. The CDR3 is 13 amino acids. Trimming left V 0 bases short and J 5 bases short, with 7 bases between. The CDR3 region has the DNA TGTGCCAGCAGTTACTCAGGAGGGTATGGCTACACCTTC. Translated: CASSYSGGYGYTF.

This clonotype was counted a few times. V gene TRBV12-3 or TRBV12-4 combines with J gene TRBJ2-4, with 7 bases fitting TRBD1. Trimming took 4 bases from V and 9 from J; bases not matched to a gene: 9. CDR3 length: 14 amino acids. The CDR3 DNA reads as TGTGCCAGCAGTTGGACAGGCGGTGAGGGCATTCAGTACTTC. Amino acid sequence: CASSWTGGEGIQYF.

This chain joins TRBV12-3 or TRBV12-4 and TRBJ2-5; possible D gene TRBD1, 6 bases. The ends were cut back, 5 bases at V and 5 bases at J, with 24 bases in the middle. CDR3 length equals 17 residues. The DNA of the CDR3 is TGTGCCAGCAGTCCCATAGGGACAACCCCCGCAGACGAGACCCAGTACTTC. It encodes CASSPIGTTPADETQYF.

This clonotype has more than one count but fewer than ten. V gene TRBV7-9 combines with J gene TRBJ2-1; D may be TRBD1 (5 bases). This CDR3 comprises 13 residues. V lost 2 bases, J lost 7 bases, and 9 bases lay in between. Germline V gene lookup returns CDR1 SEHNR and CDR2 FQNEAQ (reference sequence). In DNA form, the CDR3 reads TGTGCCAGCAGCTTAAAGGGGCGGAATGAGCAGTTCTTC. Encoded protein: CASSLKGRNEQFF.

This sequence joins TRBV20-1 and TRBJ1-6; possibly TRBD1 for D (5 bases). CDR3 length: 19 amino acids. V shed 3 bases and J shed 0 bases, with 21 bases lying between them. The germline V gene encodes CDR1 DFQATT and CDR2 SNEGSKA (reference sequence). The CDR3, as DNA: TGCAGTGCTAGGCCCACGGGACTTGGGTGGAGCTCCTATAATTCACCCCTCCACTTT. It translates to CSARPTGLGWSSYNSPLHF.

This sequence joins TRBV15 and TRBJ2-7, with D possibly called TRBD1 or TRBD2 (6 bases each). This CDR3 has 15 amino acids. Germline V gene lookup returns CDR1 LNHNV and CDR2 YYDKDF (reference sequence). Trimming left V 0 bases short and J 3 bases short, with 12 bases between. The CDR3 here is CATSRDLEGGYEQYF. The CDR3 nucleotides are TGTGCCACCAGCAGAGATTTGGAGGGGGGCTACGAGCAGTACTTC.

The table lists this clonotype with a few counts. The genes are TRBV5-1 and TRBJ2-5; possibly TRBD1 for D (6 bases). The CDR3 covers 12 residues. Trimming shortened V by 7 bases and J by 2 bases, and 9 bases separated the two germline ends. Germline V CDR1 and CDR2: SGHRS, YFSETQ. The CDR3 region is CASEGDQETQYF. In DNA form, the CDR3 reads TGCGCCAGCGAGGGGGATCAAGAGACCCAGTACTTC. Using reference TRBV5-1 and TRBJ2-5 for the parts outside the CDR3, the full variable domain is KAGVTQTPRYLIKTRGQQVTLSCSPISGHRSVSWYQQTPGQGLQFLFEYFSETQRNKGNFPGRFSGRQFSNSRSEMNVSTLELGDSALYLCASEGDQETQYFGPGTRLLVL.

This clonotype was counted ten times or more. The rearrangement joins TRBV4-2 to TRBJ2-1; 9 nucleotides align to TRBD2. The CDR3 spans 15 residues. In germline, CDR1 is LGHNA, CDR2 YNFKEQ. V shed 3 bases and J 7 bases; nucleotides not matched to a gene: 7. The CDR3 is CASSQLAGVVNEQFF. The CDR3 region has the DNA TGTGCCAGCAGCCAGTTAGCGGGAGTTGTTAATGAGCAGTTCTTC.

The V call is TRBV7-2, the J call TRBJ2-7, with TRBD1 as a possible D gene (6 bases). With 6 bases removed from V and 6 bases from J, the gap between germline ends came to 24 bases. This CDR3 is built from 16 residues. Looked up from germline, CDR1 is SGHTA and CDR2 is FQGNSA. This CDR3 reads CASSKGPGQGTAEQYF. The DNA for the CDR3 is TGTGCCAGCAGTAAGGGCCCCGGGCAGGGGACCGCCGAGCAGTACTTC.

The chain uses TRBV6-1 and TRBJ2-1; D is unresolved. Germline lookup yields CDR1 MNHNS and CDR2 SASEGT. Between the trimmed V and J ends, which lost 10 bases and 5 bases, there was a span of 18 bases. The CDR3 consists of 14 residues. The CDR3 spells CATRPVQLNNEQFF. DNA for the CDR3: TGTGCCACTAGGCCGGTACAGCTGAACAATGAGCAGTTCTTC.

This chain uses TRBV6-5 with TRBJ2-1, with 14 bases that match TRBD2. The CDR3 runs to 19 residues. V lost 0 bases and J lost 9; bases outside the gene matches: 13. CDR1 and CDR2 (germline): MNHEY, SVGAGI. The CDR3 here is CASSYSTGWGLAGDGEQFF. DNA for the CDR3: TGTGCCAGCAGTTACTCGACAGGCTGGGGACTAGCGGGAGACGGTGAGCAGTTCTTC.

This clonotype appeared a few times. The V call is TRBV10-1, the J call TRBJ2-3; D unclear. The CDR3 covers 15 residues. Trimming removed 3 bases from V and 0 bases from J, with 10 bases in between. Germline V gene lookup returns CDR1 WNHNN and CDR2 SYGVQD (reference sequence). The CDR3 DNA sequence: TGCGCCAGCAGTGATCCCACAACCAGCACAGATACGCAGTATTTT. Amino acids: CASSDPTTSTDTQYF.

The chain carries TRBV3-1 and TRBJ2-7, with D perhaps matching TRBD1 or TRBD2 (5 bases each). Germline lookup yields CDR1 LGHDT and CDR2 YNNKEL (reference sequence). Trimming removed 4 bases from V and 3 bases from J, with 10 bases in between. The CDR3 sequence is 13 residues long. CDR3 sequence reads: CASSPGPRYEQYF. The CDR3 DNA follows: TGTGCCAGCAGCCCGGGACCCCGCTACGAGCAGTACTTC.

The chain has TRBV4-3 and TRBJ2-7; possible D gene TRBD1, 5 bases. V was cut by 0 bases and J by 7 bases, with 16 bases left in between. This CDR3 is 15 amino acids long. Germline V gives CDR1 LGHNA, CDR2 YSLEER. CDR3 sequence reads: CASSQEVTGLWEQYF. Here the CDR3 DNA reads TGCGCCAGCAGCCAAGAGGTTACAGGCCTCTGGGAGCAGTACTTC.

V and J are TRBV9 and TRBJ2-1; weak D call: TRBD2 (5 bases). V was pared by 0 bases and J by 6 bases, with 13 bases between. This CDR3 spans 15 amino acids. Germline assignment: CDR1 SGDLS and CDR2 YYNGEE. The CDR3 reads CASSVEAGEPNEQFF. The CDR3 nucleotides read TGTGCCAGCAGCGTAGAGGCGGGCGAACCCAATGAGCAGTTCTTC.

This clonotype has a handful of counts. The rearrangement links TRBV12-3 or TRBV12-4 to TRBJ2-3; 11 nucleotides line up with TRBD2. V lost 6 bases and J lost 2; bases outside the gene matches: 10. This CDR3 region has 17 residues. CDR3 in DNA: TGTGCCAGCAGCCCCCTGCTAGCGGGGGGTGCCACAGATACGCAGTATTTT. It translates to CASSPLLAGGATDTQYF.

The chain has TRBV5-1 and TRBJ2-1; a weak D match, TRBD2 (7 bases). The ends were cut back, 5 bases at V and 5 bases at J, with 11 bases in the middle. Germline values: CDR1 SGHRS, CDR2 YFSETQ. The CDR3 sequence is 13 residues long. CDR3 loop: CASRGGLNNEQFF. The CDR3 DNA follows: TGCGCCAGCAGAGGGGGACTAAACAATGAGCAGTTCTTC.

V is TRBV3-1 and J is TRBJ2-4, with 13 bases that match TRBD2. Germline CDR1 LGHDT, CDR2 YNNKEL (reference sequence). The CDR3 spans 15 residues. V dropped 5 bases and J dropped 7; count of bases not matched to a gene: 5. The CDR3 DNA reads as TGTGCCAGCAGCTTAACTAGCGGGGGGGTGAACATTCAGTACTTC. Translated: CASSLTSGGVNIQYF.

This clonotype was seen more than once but under ten times. CDR3: CSARSGQGASWEQYF. The CDR3, as DNA: TGCAGTGCTAGGTCAGGACAGGGGGCTTCGTGGGAGCAGTACTTC. The V and J genes are TRBV20-1 and TRBJ2-7, with 11 bases matching TRBD1. The germline CDR1 and CDR2 sequences are DFQATT and SNEGSKA (reference sequence). Trimming took 3 bases from V and 7 from J; bases not matched to a gene: 11. The CDR3 runs 15 residues.

The V and J genes are TRBV28 and TRBJ1-5; 8 bases map to TRBD1. This CDR3 has 14 residues. Unmatched junction bases numbered 5, after V lost 7 bases and J lost 3 bases. Per germline, CDR1 MDHEN and CDR2 SYDVKM. CDR3 sequence (DNA): TGTGCCAGCAACCAGGGGGCGATCAATCAGCCCCAGCATTTT. Residues: CASNQGAINQPQHF.

This chain links TRBV20-1 with TRBJ2-3, with D maybe TRBD2 (5 bases). CDR3 length: 15 amino acids. Germline V gene data show CDR1 as DFQATT and CDR2 as SNEGSKA (reference sequence). Trimming removed 4 bases from V and 4 bases from J, with 18 bases in between. The chain's CDR3 is CSAKPPLAAADTQYF. The CDR3 DNA follows: TGCAGTGCTAAACCCCCCCTAGCAGCGGCAGATACGCAGTATTTT.

The chain couples TRBV21-1 to TRBJ2-3. TRBV21-1 is flagged as a pseudogene. This CDR3 is 16 amino acids long. CDR3 sequence (DNA): TGTGCCAGCAGCAATCGCGTATGCTTTAGCACAGATACGCAGTATTTT. It yields the protein CASSNRVCFSTDTQYF.

This clonotype has only a few counts. The J gene is TRBJ1-6, the V gene TRBV10-2; D is uncertain. Germline V CDR1 and CDR2: WSHSY, SAAADI. V was clipped by 4 bases and J by 7 bases, with 8 bases between them. This CDR3 contains 13 residues. The CDR3 DNA follows: TGCGCCAGCAGTGTAGGCAGAAATTCACCCCTCCACTTT. It specifies CASSVGRNSPLHF.

Ten or more counts support this clonotype. The CDR3: CASSWESLVGNQPQHF. CDR3 sequence (DNA): TGTGCCAGCAGTTGGGAATCCCTGGTGGGCAATCAGCCCCAGCATTTT. The rearrangement uses TRBV6-2 or TRBV6-3 and TRBJ1-5; no definite D call. V was trimmed by 4 bases and J by 2 bases, leaving 15 bases between them. Germline V lookup: CDR1 MNHEY, CDR2 SVGEGT. CDR3 length equals 16 residues.

This clonotype was observed at least ten times. The rearrangement links TRBV12-3 or TRBV12-4 to TRBJ2-5; no clear D gene. The CDR3 loop spans 13 amino acids. Trimming took 3 bases from V and 7 from J, leaving 12 bases between them. The CDR3 reads CASSLGVPGTQYF. The CDR3 DNA reads TGTGCCAGCAGTTTGGGCGTACCGGGGACCCAGTACTTC.

V usage is TRBV6-5 and J usage is TRBJ1-2; possibly TRBD1 for D (5 bases). CDR1 and CDR2 (germline): MNHEY, SVGAGI. V was pared by 0 bases and J by 4 bases, with 12 bases between. CDR3 length: 15 residues. CDR3 DNA sequence: TGTGCCAGCAGTTACTCGATGAGGGGCAGCTATGGCTACACCTTC. Its translation is CASSYSMRGSYGYTF.

This clonotype was counted a few times. The chain combines TRBV9 with TRBJ2-3; 7 positions match TRBD2. This CDR3 region has 16 residues. J gave up 10 bases and V 0 bases, and 14 bases lay outside the gene matches. CDR1 and CDR2 from the germline V gene are SGDLS and YYNGEE. The DNA for the CDR3 is TGTGCCAGCAGCGTAGGCGGCGGGAGCGCAACCAGATCGCAGTATTTT. The encoded protein is CASSVGGGSATRSQYF. The variable domain in full, with the rest retrieved from reference TRBV9 and TRBJ2-3, is DSGVTQTPKHLITATGQRVTLRCSPRSGDLSVYWYQQSLDQGLQFLIQYYNGEERAKGNILERFSAQQFPDLHSELNLSSLELGDSALYFCASSVGGGSATRSQYFGPGTRLTVL.

This clonotype turned up a few times. This CDR3 reads CASSSGQGKDEQYF. CDR3 sequence (DNA): TGTGCCAGCAGCTCAGGACAGGGAAAGGACGAGCAGTACTTC. This sequence joins TRBV7-6 and TRBJ2-7; 8 nucleotides align to TRBD1. CDR1 and CDR2 (germline): SGHVS, FNYEAQ. The CDR3 has 14 amino acids. J was trimmed by 5 bases and V by 4 bases; bases with no gene match: 7.